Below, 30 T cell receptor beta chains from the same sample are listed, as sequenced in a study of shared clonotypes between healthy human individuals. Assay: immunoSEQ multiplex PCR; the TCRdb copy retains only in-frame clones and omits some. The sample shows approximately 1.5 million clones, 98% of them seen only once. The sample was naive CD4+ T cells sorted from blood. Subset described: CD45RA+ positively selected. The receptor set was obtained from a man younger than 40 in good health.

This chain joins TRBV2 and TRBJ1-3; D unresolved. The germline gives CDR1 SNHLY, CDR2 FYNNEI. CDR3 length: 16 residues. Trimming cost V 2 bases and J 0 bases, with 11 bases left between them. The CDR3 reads CASSELPFSSGNTIYF. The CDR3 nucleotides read TGTGCCAGCAGTGAATTACCTTTCAGCTCTGGAAACACCATATATTTT.

In DNA, the CDR3 is TGTGCCAGCAGCTTGGGAGACTCCTTGTACCAAGAGACCCAGTACTTC. This encodes CASSLGDSLYQETQYF. This sequence joins TRBV11-2 and TRBJ2-5; possible D gene TRBD2, 5 bases. Between the trimmed V and J ends, which lost 3 bases and 0 bases, there was a span of 14 bases. CDR3 length: 16 residues. Germline V gene sequence: CDR1 SGHAT, CDR2 FQNNGV.

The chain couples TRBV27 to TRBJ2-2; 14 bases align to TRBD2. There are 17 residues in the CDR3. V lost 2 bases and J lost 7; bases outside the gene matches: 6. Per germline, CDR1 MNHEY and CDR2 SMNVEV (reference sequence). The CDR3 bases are TGTGCCAGCAGTTTACGCGGACTAGCGGGAGGTAACGGGGAGCTGTTTTTT. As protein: CASSLRGLAGGNGELFF.

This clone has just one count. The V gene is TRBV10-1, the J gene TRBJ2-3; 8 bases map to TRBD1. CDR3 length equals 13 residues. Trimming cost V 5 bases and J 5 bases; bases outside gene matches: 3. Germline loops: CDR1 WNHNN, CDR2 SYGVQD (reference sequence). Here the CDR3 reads CASSSGTGDTQYF. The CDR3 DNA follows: TGCGCCAGCAGTTCCGGGACAGGAGATACGCAGTATTTT.

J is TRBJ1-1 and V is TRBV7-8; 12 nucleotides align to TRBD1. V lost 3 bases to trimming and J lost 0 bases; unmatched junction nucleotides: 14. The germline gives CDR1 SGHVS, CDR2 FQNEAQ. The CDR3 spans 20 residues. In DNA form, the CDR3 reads TGTGCCAGCAGCTTTTCTGGAGAAGGGACAGGGGGCCAGGTGAACACTGAAGCTTTCTTT. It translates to CASSFSGEGTGGQVNTEAFF.

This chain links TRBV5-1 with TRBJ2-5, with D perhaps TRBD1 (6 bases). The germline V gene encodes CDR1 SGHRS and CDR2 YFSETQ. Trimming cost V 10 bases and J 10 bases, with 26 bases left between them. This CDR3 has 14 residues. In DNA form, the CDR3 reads TGCGCCGGGAGACAGGCCGCGGCCCAAGGGGACCAGTACTTC. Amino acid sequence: CAGRQAAAQGDQYF.

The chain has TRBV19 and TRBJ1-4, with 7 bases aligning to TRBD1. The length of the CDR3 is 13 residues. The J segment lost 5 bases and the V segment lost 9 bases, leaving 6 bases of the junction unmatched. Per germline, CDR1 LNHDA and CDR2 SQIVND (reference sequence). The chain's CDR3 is CASQDRRNEKLFF. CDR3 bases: TGTGCCAGCCAGGACAGGAGAAATGAAAAACTGTTTTTT.

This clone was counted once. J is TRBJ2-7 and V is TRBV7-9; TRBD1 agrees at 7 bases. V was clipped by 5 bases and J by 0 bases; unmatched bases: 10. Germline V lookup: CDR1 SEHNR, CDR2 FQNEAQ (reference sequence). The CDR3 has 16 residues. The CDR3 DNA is TGTGCCAGCAGCCCGAGACAGGGCCCAAACTCCTACGAGCAGTACTTC. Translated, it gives CASSPRQGPNSYEQYF.

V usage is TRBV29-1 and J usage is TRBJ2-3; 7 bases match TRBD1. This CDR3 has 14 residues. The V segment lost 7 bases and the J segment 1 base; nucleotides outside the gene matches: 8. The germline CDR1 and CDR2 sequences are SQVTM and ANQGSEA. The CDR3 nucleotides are TGCAGCGCAAGGGACAGAAGAGGCACAGATACGCAGTATTTT. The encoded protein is CSARDRRGTDTQYF.

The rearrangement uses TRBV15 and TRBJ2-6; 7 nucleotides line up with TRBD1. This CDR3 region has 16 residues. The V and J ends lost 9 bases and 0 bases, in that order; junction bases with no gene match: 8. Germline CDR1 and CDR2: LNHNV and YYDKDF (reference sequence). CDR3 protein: CATEPGQNSGANVLTF. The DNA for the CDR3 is TGTGCCACAGAACCGGGACAGAACTCTGGGGCCAACGTCCTGACTTTC.

The CDR3 coding sequence is TGTGCCAGCAGCCCAAGGGACAGGGGTGGCTACACCTTC. Its protein is CASSPRDRGGYTF. The rearrangement links TRBV7-2 to TRBJ1-2, with 10 bases fitting TRBD1. The CDR3 has 13 residues. In germline, CDR1 is SGHTA, CDR2 FQGNSA. J lost 7 bases, V lost 5 bases, and 4 bases had no gene match.

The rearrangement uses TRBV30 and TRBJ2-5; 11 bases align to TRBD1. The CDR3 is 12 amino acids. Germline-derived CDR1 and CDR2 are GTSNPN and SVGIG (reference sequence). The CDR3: CALDRGQETQYF. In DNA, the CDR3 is TGTGCGTTGGACAGGGGGCAGGAGACCCAGTACTTC.

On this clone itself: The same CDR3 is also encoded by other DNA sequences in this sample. The CDR3 protein is CASSLGLAGNNEQFF. The CDR3 region has the DNA TGTGCCAGCAGCTTAGGACTAGCGGGAAACAATGAGCAGTTCTTC. V is TRBV7-8 and J is TRBJ2-1; TRBD2 matches at 11 bases. Germline assignment: CDR1 SGHVS and CDR2 FQNEAQ. Germline trimming cut 1 base from V and 5 bases from J; bases unmatched to any gene: 1. The CDR3 consists of 15 residues.

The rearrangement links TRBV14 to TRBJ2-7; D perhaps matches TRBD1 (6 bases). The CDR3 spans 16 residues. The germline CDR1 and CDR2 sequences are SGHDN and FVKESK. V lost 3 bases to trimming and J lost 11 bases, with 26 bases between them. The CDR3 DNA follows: TGTGCCAGCAGCCAGGCTGCAGGACAGCCTCAAATAGGGAAGTACTTC. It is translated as CASSQAAGQPQIGKYF.

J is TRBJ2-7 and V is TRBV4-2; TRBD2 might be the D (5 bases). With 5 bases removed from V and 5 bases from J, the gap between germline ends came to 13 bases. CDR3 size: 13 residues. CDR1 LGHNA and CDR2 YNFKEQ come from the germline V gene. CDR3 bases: TGTGCCAGCAGCTCACGAGAGGGAAACGAGCAGTACTTC. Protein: CASSSREGNEQYF.

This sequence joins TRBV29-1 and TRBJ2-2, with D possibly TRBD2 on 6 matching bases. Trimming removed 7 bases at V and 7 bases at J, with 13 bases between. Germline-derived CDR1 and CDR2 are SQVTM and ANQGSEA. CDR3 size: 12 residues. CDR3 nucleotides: TGCAGCGCACGTCTCGGGAGCGGGGAGCTGTTTTTT. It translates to CSARLGSGELFF.

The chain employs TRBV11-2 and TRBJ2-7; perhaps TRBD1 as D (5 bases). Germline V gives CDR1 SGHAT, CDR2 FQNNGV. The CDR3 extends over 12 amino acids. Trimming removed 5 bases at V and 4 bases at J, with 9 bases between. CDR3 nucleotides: TGTGCCAGCAGCGATACAGGATACGAGCAGTACTTC. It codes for CASSDTGYEQYF.

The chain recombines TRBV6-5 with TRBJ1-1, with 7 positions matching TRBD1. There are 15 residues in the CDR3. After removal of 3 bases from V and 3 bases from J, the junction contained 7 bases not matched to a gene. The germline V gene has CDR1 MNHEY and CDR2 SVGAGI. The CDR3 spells CASSYLGGVDTEAFF. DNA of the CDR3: TGTGCCAGCAGTTATTTAGGGGGCGTGGACACTGAAGCTTTCTTT.

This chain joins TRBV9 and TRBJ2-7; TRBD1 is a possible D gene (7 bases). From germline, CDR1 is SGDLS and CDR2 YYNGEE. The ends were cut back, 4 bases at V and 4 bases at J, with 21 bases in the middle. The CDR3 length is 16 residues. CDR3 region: CASSISEGARRYEQYF. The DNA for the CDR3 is TGTGCCAGCAGCATCTCGGAGGGGGCGCGTCGGTACGAGCAGTACTTC.

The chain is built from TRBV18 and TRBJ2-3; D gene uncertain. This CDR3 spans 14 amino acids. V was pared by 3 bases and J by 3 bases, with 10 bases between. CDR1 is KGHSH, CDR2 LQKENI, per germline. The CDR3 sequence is CASSPGPATDTQYF. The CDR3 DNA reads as TGTGCCAGCTCACCGGGTCCAGCTACAGATACGCAGTATTTT.

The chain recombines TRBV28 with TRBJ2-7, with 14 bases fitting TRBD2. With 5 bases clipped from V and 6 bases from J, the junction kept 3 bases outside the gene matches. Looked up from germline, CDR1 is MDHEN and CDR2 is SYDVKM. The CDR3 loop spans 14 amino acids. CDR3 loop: CASSRTSGRFEQYF. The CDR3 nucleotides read TGTGCCAGCAGTCGGACTAGCGGGAGGTTCGAGCAGTACTTC.

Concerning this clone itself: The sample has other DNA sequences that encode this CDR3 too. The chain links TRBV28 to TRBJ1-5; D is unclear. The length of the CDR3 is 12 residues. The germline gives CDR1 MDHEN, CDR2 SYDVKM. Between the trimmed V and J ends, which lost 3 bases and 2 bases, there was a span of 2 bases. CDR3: CASSLRNQPQHF. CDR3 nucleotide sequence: TGTGCCAGCAGTTTGCGCAATCAGCCCCAGCATTTT.

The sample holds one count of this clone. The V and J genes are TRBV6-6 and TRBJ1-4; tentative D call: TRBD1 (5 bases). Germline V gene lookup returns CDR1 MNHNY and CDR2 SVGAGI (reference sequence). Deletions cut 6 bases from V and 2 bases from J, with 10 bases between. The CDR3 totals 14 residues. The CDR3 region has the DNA TGTGCCAGCAGACTGGGGGTTACTAATGAAAAACTGTTTTTT. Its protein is CASRLGVTNEKLFF.

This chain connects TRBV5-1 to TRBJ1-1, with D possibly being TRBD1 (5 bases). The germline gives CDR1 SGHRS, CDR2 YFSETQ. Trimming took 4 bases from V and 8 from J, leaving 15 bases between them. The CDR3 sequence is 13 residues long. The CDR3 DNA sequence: TGCGCCAGCAGCACCAGGGACGGCATGGAAGCTTTCTTT. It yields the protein CASSTRDGMEAFF. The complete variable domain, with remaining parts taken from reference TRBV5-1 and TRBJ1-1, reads KAGVTQTPRYLIKTRGQQVTLSCSPISGHRSVSWYQQTPGQGLQFLFEYFSETQRNKGNFPGRFSGRQFSNSRSEMNVSTLELGDSALYLCASSTRDGMEAFFGQGTRLTVV.

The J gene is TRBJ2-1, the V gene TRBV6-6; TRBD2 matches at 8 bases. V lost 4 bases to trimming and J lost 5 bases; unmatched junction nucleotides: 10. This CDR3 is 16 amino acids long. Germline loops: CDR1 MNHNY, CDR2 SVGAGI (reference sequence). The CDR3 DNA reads TGTGCCAGCAGTTTCCGAGCGGGAGCTAAGGACAATGAGCAGTTCTTC. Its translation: CASSFRAGAKDNEQFF.

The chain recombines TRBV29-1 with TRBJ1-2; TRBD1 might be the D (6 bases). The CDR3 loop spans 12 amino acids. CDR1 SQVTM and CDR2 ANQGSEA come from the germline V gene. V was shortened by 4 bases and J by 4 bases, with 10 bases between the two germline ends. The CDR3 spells CSVGDRIYGYTF. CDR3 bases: TGCAGCGTTGGTGACAGGATCTATGGCTACACCTTC.

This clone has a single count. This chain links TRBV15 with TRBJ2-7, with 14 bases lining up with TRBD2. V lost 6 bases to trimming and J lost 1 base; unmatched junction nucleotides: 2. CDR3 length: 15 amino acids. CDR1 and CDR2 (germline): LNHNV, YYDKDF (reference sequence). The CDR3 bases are TGTGCCACCAGGACTAGCGGGAGGGGGTCCTACGAGCAGTACTTC. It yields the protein CATRTSGRGSYEQYF.

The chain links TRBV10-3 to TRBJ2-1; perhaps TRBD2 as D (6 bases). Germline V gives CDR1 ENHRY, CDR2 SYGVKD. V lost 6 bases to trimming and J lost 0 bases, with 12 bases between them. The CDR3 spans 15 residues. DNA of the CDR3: TGTGCCATCAGCCGGGACTCGAGCTCCTACAATGAGCAGTTCTTC. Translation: CAISRDSSSYNEQFF.

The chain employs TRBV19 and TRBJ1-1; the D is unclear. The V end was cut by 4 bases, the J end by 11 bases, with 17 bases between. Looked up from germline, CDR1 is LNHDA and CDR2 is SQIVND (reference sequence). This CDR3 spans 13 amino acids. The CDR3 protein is CASSTLDGPRAFF. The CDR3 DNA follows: TGTGCCAGTAGTACCTTAGACGGACCCAGGGCTTTCTTT. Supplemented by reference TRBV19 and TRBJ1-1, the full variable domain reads DGGITQSPKYLFRKEGQNVTLSCEQNLNHDAMYWYRQDPGQGLRLIYYSQIVNDFQKGDIAEGYSVSREKKESFPLTVTSAQKNPTAFYLCASSTLDGPRAFFGQGTRLTVV.

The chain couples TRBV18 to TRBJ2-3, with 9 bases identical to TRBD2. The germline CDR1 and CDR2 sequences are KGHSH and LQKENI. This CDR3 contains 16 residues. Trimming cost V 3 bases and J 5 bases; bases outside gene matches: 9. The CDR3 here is CASSPVSGSEVDTQYF. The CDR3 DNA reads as TGTGCCAGCTCACCCGTTAGCGGGAGTGAGGTAGATACGCAGTATTTT. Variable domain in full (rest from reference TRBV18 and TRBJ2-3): NAGVMQNPRHLVRRRGQEARLRCSPMKGHSHVYWYRQLPEEGLKFMVYLQKENIIDESGMPKERFSAEFPKEGPSILRIQQVVRGDSAAYFCASSPVSGSEVDTQYFGPGTRLTVL.